This TCR beta chain was recovered during a study of control samples from healthy donors and cancer patients. Trimming took off 3 bases at V and 4 bases at J, with 9 bases between the two ends. CDR3 size: 13 residues. In germline, CDR1 is MNHEY, CDR2 SMNVEV (reference sequence). Clones were read by immunoSEQ multiplex PCR, and TCRdb kept only the in-frame ones, dropping some. There are about 120,000 clones in the sample; more than 70% occur only once, and over 2% lies in the top ten. The sample taken for sequencing was blood. The genes are TRBV27 and TRBJ1-2; D gene uncertain. The clonotype was recovered from a woman aged 65 to 85 in good health. The CDR3 loop is CASSFGSAYGYTF. CDR3 DNA: TGTGCCAGCAGTTTCGGCTCAGCCTATGGCTACACCTTC.